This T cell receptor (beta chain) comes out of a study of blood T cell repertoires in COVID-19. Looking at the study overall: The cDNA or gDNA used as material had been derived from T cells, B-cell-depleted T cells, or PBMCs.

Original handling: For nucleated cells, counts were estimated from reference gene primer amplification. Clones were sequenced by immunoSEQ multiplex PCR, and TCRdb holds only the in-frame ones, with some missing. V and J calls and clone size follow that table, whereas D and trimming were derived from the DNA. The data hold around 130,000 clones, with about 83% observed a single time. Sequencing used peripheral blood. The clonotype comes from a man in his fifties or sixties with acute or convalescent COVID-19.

CDR3 in DNA: TGTGCCAGTAGTTGGCAGTCGACCTACAATGAGCAGTTCTTC. This gives the protein CASSWQSTYNEQFF. J is TRBJ2-1 and V is TRBV19, with D unresolved. Germline CDR1 LNHDA, CDR2 SQIVND (reference sequence). Trimming took off 5 bases at V and 2 bases at J, with 10 bases between the two ends. CDR3 length: 14 residues.